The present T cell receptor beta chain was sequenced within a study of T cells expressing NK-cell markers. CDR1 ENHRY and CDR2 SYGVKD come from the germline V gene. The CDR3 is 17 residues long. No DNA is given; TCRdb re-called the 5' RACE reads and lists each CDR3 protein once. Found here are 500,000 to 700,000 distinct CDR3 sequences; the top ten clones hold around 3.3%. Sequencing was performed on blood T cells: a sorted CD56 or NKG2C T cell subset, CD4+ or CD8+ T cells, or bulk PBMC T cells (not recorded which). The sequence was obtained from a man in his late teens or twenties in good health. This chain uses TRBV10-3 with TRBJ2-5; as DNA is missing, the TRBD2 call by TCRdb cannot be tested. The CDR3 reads CAIYSPLLAGHQETQYF.